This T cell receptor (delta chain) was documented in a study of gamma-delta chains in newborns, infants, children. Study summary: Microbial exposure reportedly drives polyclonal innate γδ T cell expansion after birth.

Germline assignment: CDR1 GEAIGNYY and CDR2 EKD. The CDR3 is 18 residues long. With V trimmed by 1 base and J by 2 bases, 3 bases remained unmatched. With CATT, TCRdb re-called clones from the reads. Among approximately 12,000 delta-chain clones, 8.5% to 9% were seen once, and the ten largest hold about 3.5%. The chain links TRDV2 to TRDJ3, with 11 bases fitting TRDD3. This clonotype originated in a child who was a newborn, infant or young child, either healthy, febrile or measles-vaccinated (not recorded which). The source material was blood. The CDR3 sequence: CACDTGGYDAWDTRQMFF. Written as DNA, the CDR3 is TGTGCCTGTGACACTGGGGGATACGACGCCTGGGACACCCGACAGATGTTTTTC.